Below are 15 T cell receptor beta chains sequenced from a single sample in a study of early T cells in non-severe SARS-CoV-2 infection. TCRdb re-called the 5' RACE reads through MiXCR, storing one row per CDR3 protein. The sample contains more than 55,000 distinct CDR3 sequences, about 12% of which appear only once. The sequenced sample was whole blood, obtained at baseline. These receptors came from an adult who was a healthcare worker with PCR-confirmed SARS-CoV-2 infection or an uninfected control (not recorded which).

The rearrangement uses TRBV10-2 and TRBJ2-1, with D unclear. The V end lost 4 bases, the J end lost 6 bases, and 13 bases lay between the germline ends. CDR3 length equals 14 residues. Germline V lookup: CDR1 WSHSY, CDR2 SAAADI. CDR3 sequence: CASSVGPQLNEQFF. Written as DNA, the CDR3 is TGCGCCAGCAGTGTCGGTCCGCAACTCAATGAGCAGTTCTTC.

This clonotype has at least ten counts. The chain links TRBV12-3 or TRBV12-4 to TRBJ2-3, with D possibly being TRBD1 (6 bases). This CDR3 spans 14 amino acids. Trimming removed 0 bases at V and 9 bases at J, with 13 bases between. Here the CDR3 reads CASSLAQGFGTQYF. The CDR3 bases are TGTGCCAGCAGTTTAGCTCAGGGGTTTGGGACGCAGTATTTT.

This clonotype was seen ten or more times. The chain employs TRBV7-9 and TRBJ2-2; D is uncertain. Germline lookup yields CDR1 SEHNR and CDR2 FQNEAQ (reference sequence). This CDR3 comprises 14 residues. Trimming removed 0 bases from V and 5 bases from J, with 7 bases in between. CDR3 in amino acids: CASSLATSTGELFF. The CDR3 DNA follows: TGTGCCAGCAGCTTAGCGACGAGTACCGGGGAGCTGTTTTTT.

This clonotype showed up many times. This chain connects TRBV7-9 to TRBJ1-2; 7 bases line up with TRBD1. In germline, CDR1 is SEHNR, CDR2 FQNEAQ (reference sequence). There are 17 residues in the CDR3. V was clipped by 7 bases and J by 2 bases; unmatched bases: 16. DNA for the CDR3: TGTGCCAGCACCTTCAACCTCGACTTGACAGGGAACTATGGCTACACCTTC. This translates into CASTFNLDLTGNYGYTF.

This clonotype has ten or more counts. The V and J genes are TRBV9 and TRBJ2-1; TRBD2 aligns across 8 bases. V dropped 3 bases and J dropped 9; count of bases not matched to a gene: 14. The germline V gene encodes CDR1 SGDLS and CDR2 YYNGEE. The CDR3 is 16 residues long. The CDR3: CASSAGSLRTSSEQFF. The CDR3 nucleotides are TGTGCCAGCAGCGCAGGTAGCCTTCGGACTAGCAGTGAGCAGTTCTTC. Based on the CDR3 plus reference TRBV9 and TRBJ2-1, the full variable domain is DSGVTQTPKHLITATGQRVTLRCSPRSGDLSVYWYQQSLDQGLQFLIQYYNGEERAKGNILERFSAQQFPDLHSELNLSSLELGDSALYFCASSAGSLRTSSEQFFGPGTRLTVL.

CDR3: CASSPRDREEYGYTF. DNA of the CDR3: TGTGCCAGCAGCCCCAGGGACAGGGAAGAATATGGCTACACCTTC. This chain connects TRBV7-9 to TRBJ1-2; 9 positions agree with TRBD1. Per the germline V gene, CDR1 is SEHNR and CDR2 is FQNEAQ (reference sequence). Germline trimming cut 5 bases from V and 5 bases from J; bases unmatched to any gene: 9. This CDR3 is built from 15 residues.

This clonotype was counted a few times. This sequence joins TRBV20-1 and TRBJ2-7; D remains unclear. This CDR3 comprises 13 residues. Germline V gene lookup returns CDR1 DFQATT and CDR2 SNEGSKA (reference sequence). V shed 0 bases and J shed 3 bases, with 9 bases lying between them. The CDR3 region is CSARDSRGYEQYF. The CDR3 DNA is TGCAGTGCTAGAGATTCCCGCGGCTACGAGCAGTACTTC.

The chain has TRBV29-1 and TRBJ2-2; D ambiguous. V lost 4 bases and J lost 0, with 12 bases in between. This CDR3 has 15 residues. CDR1 and CDR2 (germline): SQVTM, ANQGSEA. The CDR3 is CSVGGQPTNTGELFF. The CDR3 nucleotides read TGCAGCGTTGGAGGCCAGCCAACGAACACCGGGGAGCTGTTTTTT.

The CDR3 loop is CASSLGPAGVYEQYF. DNA of the CDR3: TGTGCCAGCAGTTTAGGTCCAGCGGGGGTCTACGAGCAGTACTTC. V is TRBV12-3 or TRBV12-4 and J is TRBJ2-7; 8 bases line up with TRBD2. The CDR3 is 15 amino acids. V shed 1 base and J 3 bases; nucleotides not matched to a gene: 5.

The chain carries TRBV9 and TRBJ1-1; the match to TRBD1 covers 7 bases. Germline-derived CDR1 and CDR2 are SGDLS and YYNGEE. The CDR3 sequence is 16 residues long. With 3 bases clipped from V and 2 bases from J, the junction kept 10 bases outside the gene matches. CDR3 amino acids: CASSEHQRGGNTEAFF. The DNA for the CDR3 is TGTGCCAGCAGCGAGCACCAGAGAGGGGGCAACACTGAAGCTTTCTTT.

The V gene is TRBV24-1, the J gene TRBJ2-5, with 9 bases identical to TRBD1. CDR1 is KGHDR and CDR2 is SFDVKD in the germline V gene. This CDR3 has 16 residues. V lost 3 bases and J lost 5; bases outside the gene matches: 9. The DNA for the CDR3 is TGTGCCACCAGTGATAAGGGACAGGGCTGGATGGAGACCCAGTACTTC. This gives the protein CATSDKGQGWMETQYF.

A few counts support this clonotype. V usage is TRBV6-2 or TRBV6-3 and J usage is TRBJ2-1; 8 bases agree with TRBD2. This CDR3 region has 15 residues. Germline V gene data show CDR1 as MNHEY and CDR2 as SVGEGT. Trimming removed 2 bases from V and 1 base from J; junction bases left unmatched: 1. CDR3 sequence: CASSYSGSSYNEQFF. The DNA of the CDR3 is TGTGCCAGCAGTTACAGCGGGAGTTCCTACAATGAGCAGTTCTTC.

This chain uses TRBV27 with TRBJ2-6; no definite D call. Trimming cost V 1 base and J 7 bases, with 20 bases left between them. The CDR3 sequence is 18 residues long. Germline-derived CDR1 and CDR2 are MNHEY and SMNVEV (reference sequence). The CDR3 here is CASSLFPFNTAFANVLTF. The CDR3 coding sequence is TGTGCCAGCAGTTTATTCCCCTTCAACACGGCCTTCGCCAACGTCCTGACTTTC.

CDR3: CASSQVVRPQPVLFF. In nucleotides, the CDR3 is TGCGCCAGCAGCCAAGTCGTCCGACCACAACCAGTCCTGTTTTTT. The V call is TRBV4-3, the J call TRBJ2-2; D uncertain. This CDR3 is 15 amino acids long. V was shortened by 1 base and J by 14 bases, with 20 bases between the two germline ends. From germline, CDR1 is LGHNA and CDR2 YSLEER.

Turning to this clonotype: One junction end disagrees with the germline gene, perhaps due to a read error. The gene calls are TRBV5-1 and TRBJ2-1; 8 bases align to TRBD2. The CDR3 totals 14 residues. Per the germline V gene, CDR1 is SGHRS and CDR2 is YFSETQ. In nucleotides, the CDR3 is TGCGCCAGCAGCTTGGAAGTGACTAGCGCTCGGCCGATCTTC. Translating it yields CASSLEVTSARPIF. The variable domain in full, completed from reference TRBV5-1 and TRBJ2-1, reads KAGVTQTPRYLIKTRGQQVTLSCSPISGHRSVSWYQQTPGQGLQFLFEYFSETQRNKGNFPGRFSGRQFSNSRSEMNVSTLELGDSALYLCASSLEVTSARPIFGPGTRLTVL.